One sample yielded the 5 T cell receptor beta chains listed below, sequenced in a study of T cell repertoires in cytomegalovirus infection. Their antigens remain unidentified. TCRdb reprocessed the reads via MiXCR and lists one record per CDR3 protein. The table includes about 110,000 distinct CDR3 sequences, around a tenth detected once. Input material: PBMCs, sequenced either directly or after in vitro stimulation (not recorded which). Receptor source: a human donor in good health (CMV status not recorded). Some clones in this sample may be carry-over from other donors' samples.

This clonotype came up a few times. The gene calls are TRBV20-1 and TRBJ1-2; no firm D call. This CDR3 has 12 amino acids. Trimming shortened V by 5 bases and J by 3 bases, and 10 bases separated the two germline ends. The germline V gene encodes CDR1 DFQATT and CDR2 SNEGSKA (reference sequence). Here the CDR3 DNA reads TGCAGTGCTCAGTCTCTTGACTATGGCTACACCTTC. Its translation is CSAQSLDYGYTF.

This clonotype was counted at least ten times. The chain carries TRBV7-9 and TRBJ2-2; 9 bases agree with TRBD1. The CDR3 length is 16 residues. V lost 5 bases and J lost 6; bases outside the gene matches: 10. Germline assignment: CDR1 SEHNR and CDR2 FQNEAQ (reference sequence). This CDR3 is CASSPAVTGGAGELFF. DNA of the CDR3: TGTGCCAGCAGCCCGGCCGTGACAGGGGGAGCCGGGGAGCTGTTTTTT.

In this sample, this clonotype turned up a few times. The CDR3 DNA sequence: TGTGCCAGCGACAAACGCGTGCGGCCCCAGCATTTT. This gives the protein CASDKRVRPQHF. V usage is TRBV6-8 and J usage is TRBJ1-5; D not certain. Trimming took 8 bases from V and 9 from J, leaving 14 bases between them. This CDR3 is 12 amino acids long. Germline loops: CDR1 MNHGY, CDR2 SAAAGT.

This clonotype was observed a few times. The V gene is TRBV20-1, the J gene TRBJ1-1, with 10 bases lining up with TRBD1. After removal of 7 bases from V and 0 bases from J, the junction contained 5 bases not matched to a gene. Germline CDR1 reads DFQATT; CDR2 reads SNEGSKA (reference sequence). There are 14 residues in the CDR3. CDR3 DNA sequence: TGCAGTGTTGGGGGACAGGGGATGAACACTGAAGCTTTCTTT. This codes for CSVGGQGMNTEAFF.

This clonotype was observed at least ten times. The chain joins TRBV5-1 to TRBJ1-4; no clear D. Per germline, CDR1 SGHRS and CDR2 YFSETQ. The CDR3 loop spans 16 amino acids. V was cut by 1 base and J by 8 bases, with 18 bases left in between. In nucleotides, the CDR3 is TGCGCCAGCAGCTTGAGTGTCGGGATGAGGAGGGAAAAACTGTTTTTT. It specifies CASSLSVGMRREKLFF.